This T cell receptor beta chain is from a study of T cell responses to AZD1222 COVID-19 vaccine. The protocol was immunoSEQ multiplex PCR, while the TCRdb copy is restricted to in-frame clones and leaves out a portion. This sample yields about 190,000 clones, of which 75% to 90% are seen a single time; approximately 6.9% belongs to the top ten. Study-wide results and caveats: Recipients of two AZD1222 doses showed rising Spike-specific TCR breadth and depth.

This clone occurred a few times. Its antigen is not identified. The CDR3 spans 14 residues. Germline lookup yields CDR1 SGHAT and CDR2 FQNNGV. Trimming took 4 bases from V and 6 from J, leaving 16 bases between them. The material was peripheral blood, obtained on day 0 of AZD1222 vaccination. The receptor comes from an adult in good health. The chain carries TRBV11-2 and TRBJ2-7; D is uncertain. The CDR3 nucleotides are TGTGCCAGCAGCTCATCCCCATGGGGTTCCGAGCAGTACGTC. This sequence encodes CASSSSPWGSEQYV.